The T cell receptor beta chain under discussion was sequenced for a study of cytomegalovirus exposure and HLA in healthy donors. It was with 60 Vbeta and 13 Jbeta primers that the PCR ran. Data came from immunoSEQ multiplex PCR; TCRdb stores just in-frame clones and leaves some out. Of about 65,000 clones in the sample, about 72% are singletons; the top ten hold around 3%. Overall study findings and caveats: Available immune exposure information covered CMV serostatus only.

Worth noting for this clone: The antigen is undetermined.

The receptor was derived from a girl aged 5-17 years in good health and CMV-seropositive. Sample: PBMCs.

The CDR3 loop is CSVQSSGTSYNEQFF. DNA of the CDR3: TGCAGCGTTCAATCTAGCGGGACTTCCTACAATGAGCAGTTCTTC. This sequence joins TRBV29-1 and TRBJ2-1; 9 nucleotides agree with TRBD2. The germline V gene has CDR1 SQVTM and CDR2 ANQGSEA. V dropped 5 bases and J dropped 1; count of bases not matched to a gene: 6. The CDR3 sequence is 15 residues long.